This T cell receptor (beta chain) was sequenced in a study of T-cell reconstitution after alpha-beta-depleted transplantation in children (dated by TCRdb to about 2016). A note on the overall study: Using TCR repertoire profiling, the study quantitatively followed how T-cell immune reconstitution unfolded in children after TCRalphabeta/CD19-depleted allogeneic hematopoietic cell transplantation.

Note on this clonotype: This receptor's antigen is unknown. No clone much larger than this one lies a single base away; base qualities are absent.

Library creation used PCR. The sample was run on an Illumina HiSeq 2500. To normalize quantification of the TCRbeta repertoire, the TCR libraries were built with molecular barcoding that relied on unique molecular identifiers. TCRdb trimmed public reads at Q25 via fastp, called clones via MiXCR and kept in-frame beta chains. Rows with a matching CDR3 protein are joined into one entry that keeps the most common DNA and genes. In this sample the table shows approximately 640,000 distinct CDR3 sequences, roughly 17% of which occur a single time. The top ten hold under 1.2% of the sample. The source is a human donor who donated a stem cell graft to a child with acute myeloid leukemia. Sequencing used PBMCs from the stem cell graft donor, obtained from the stem cell graft.

The CDR3 protein: CASRPGGGPLKETQYF. The nucleotide sequence is given as TGCGCCTCTCGACCCGGCGGGGGCCCGTTAAAAGAGACCCAGTACTTC. Recombination linked TRBV10-2 to TRBJ2-5; a tentative D match to TRBD2 spans 7 bases. Including the terminal cysteine and phenylalanine, the CDR3 comprises 16 residues. Of all the DNA, just the CDR3 is kept, 48 bases in frame from base 1. Deletion took 11 bases off V and 3 bases off J, with a span of 25 bases between the germline ends. Looking up the germline V gene yields CDR1 WSHSY and CDR2 SAAADI.